These 31 T cell receptor beta chains came from one sample sequenced in a study of CD8 T cells in Susac syndrome. RNA was extracted with the RNeasy kit, and a quantity of roughly 0.5 to 1 ug was reverse transcribed using random hexamers. Via MiXCR, TCRdb re-called the immunoSEQ multiplex PCR reads, giving one row per CDR3 protein. The repertoire has about 300,000 distinct CDR3 sequences, approximately 84% of them found once; the top ten carry approximately 0.11%. The sequencing sample was made of CD8+ T cells from PBMCs. The receptors come from a human donor with multiple sclerosis.

CDR3 protein: CASSSLGTGHIYQPQHF. The CDR3 DNA reads TGTGCCAGCAGTAGCCTGGGGACAGGCCACATCTATCAGCCCCAGCATTTT. The chain combines TRBV6-2 or TRBV6-3 with TRBJ1-5, with 8 positions matching TRBD1. J gave up 5 bases and V 5 bases, and 14 bases lay outside the gene matches. CDR1 MNHEY and CDR2 SVGEGT come from the germline V gene. This CDR3 is built from 17 residues.

This chain joins TRBV27 and TRBJ2-3; 7 bases fit TRBD2. V shed 9 bases and J 6 bases; nucleotides not matched to a gene: 15. The V gene's germline CDR1 is MNHEY and CDR2 SMNVEV (reference sequence). This CDR3 is built from 15 residues. Here the CDR3 DNA reads TGTGCCAGTGGCGGGGGTCGGGAGATAACTGATACGCAGTATTTT. Its protein is CASGGGREITDTQYF.

The sample holds a few counts of this clonotype. The chain uses TRBV15 and TRBJ2-7; D remains ambiguous. Germline CDR1 is LNHNV and CDR2 is YYDKDF (reference sequence). The CDR3 runs 12 residues. The V gene lost 2 bases and the J gene lost 5 bases, with 7 bases spanning the gap. CDR3 coding DNA: TGTGCCACCAGCAGAAAGAGCCACGAGCAGTACTTC. Protein product: CATSRKSHEQYF.

Only one count was recorded for this clonotype. This chain links TRBV13 with TRBJ1-3, with 7 bases lining up with TRBD1. Germline V gene data show CDR1 as PRHDT and CDR2 as FYEKMQ (reference sequence). This CDR3 is built from 15 residues. V gave up 5 bases and J gave up 2 bases; unmatched junction bases: 6. CDR3 amino acids: CASSPDRLTGNTIYF. CDR3 DNA: TGTGCCAGCAGCCCGGACAGGCTTACTGGAAACACCATATATTTT.

This chain links TRBV20-1 with TRBJ2-7, with D possibly matching TRBD2 (6 bases). Trimming cost V 4 bases and J 6 bases, with 13 bases left between them. The CDR3 is 12 residues long. Per germline, CDR1 DFQATT and CDR2 SNEGSKA (reference sequence). The CDR3 here is CSATRRDREQYF. In DNA, the CDR3 is TGCAGTGCTACCCGGCGGGATCGCGAGCAGTACTTC.

The chain combines TRBV27 with TRBJ2-5; D gene unclear. The CDR3 loop spans 14 amino acids. Germline V gene data show CDR1 as MNHEY and CDR2 as SMNVEV (reference sequence). Between the trimmed V and J ends, which lost 5 bases and 6 bases, there was a span of 16 bases. CDR3 coding DNA: TGTGCCAGCAGTATAAGTCGCCTGGGAAAGACCCAGTACTTC. Encoded protein: CASSISRLGKTQYF.

The chain joins TRBV25-1 to TRBJ1-1, with D maybe TRBD1 (5 bases). This CDR3 has 11 residues. The ends were cut back, 6 bases at V and 11 bases at J, with 13 bases in the middle. Germline-derived CDR1 and CDR2 are MGHDK and SYGVNS. The CDR3 DNA follows: TGTGCCAGCAGCGCTGGGACTCGGGCTTTCTTT. Protein product: CASSAGTRAFF. Using reference TRBV25-1 and TRBJ1-1 for the parts outside the CDR3, the full variable domain is EADIYQTPRYLVIGTGKKITLECSQTMGHDKMYWYQQDPGMELHLIHYSYGVNSTEKGDLSSESTVSRIRTEHFPLTLESARPSHTSQYLCASSAGTRAFFGQGTRLTVV.

The chain couples TRBV27 to TRBJ1-6; possibly TRBD1 for D (5 bases). The CDR3 length is 14 residues. Trimming shortened V by 4 bases and J by 6 bases, and 10 bases separated the two germline ends. Germline V gene sequence: CDR1 MNHEY, CDR2 SMNVEV (reference sequence). The CDR3 nucleotides read TGTGCCAGCAGTTATCAGGGTTCTAATTCACCCCTCCACTTT. Protein sequence: CASSYQGSNSPLHF.

V usage is TRBV27 and J usage is TRBJ2-7, with D perhaps matching TRBD1 (6 bases). The CDR3 spans 15 residues. CDR1 and CDR2 (germline): MNHEY, SMNVEV (reference sequence). V was shortened by 5 bases and J by 2 bases, with 16 bases between the two germline ends. CDR3 sequence reads: CASSGSGQPTYEQYF. The CDR3 DNA reads TGTGCCAGCAGTGGGTCAGGACAGCCCACCTACGAGCAGTACTTC.

V gene TRBV29-1 combines with J gene TRBJ2-1, with D uncertain. V gave up 1 base and J gave up 2 bases, with 15 bases separating them. There are 16 residues in the CDR3. Germline loops: CDR1 SQVTM, CDR2 ANQGSEA. In DNA, the CDR3 is TGCAGCGTTGAAGGGATGCAAGGCACAACCTACAATGAGCAGTTCTTC. Translated: CSVEGMQGTTYNEQFF.

V usage is TRBV28 and J usage is TRBJ2-2; D uncertain. Looked up from germline, CDR1 is MDHEN and CDR2 is SYDVKM. With 5 bases removed from V and 2 bases from J, the gap between germline ends came to 9 bases. CDR3 size: 14 residues. CDR3 in DNA: TGTGCCAGCAGTCTTCAACACAACACCGGGGAGCTGTTTTTT. It encodes CASSLQHNTGELFF.

The V gene is TRBV5-6, the J gene TRBJ1-4, with 7 bases that match TRBD1. This CDR3 spans 15 amino acids. Germline CDR1 SGHDT, CDR2 YYEEEE. Losses at the gene ends were 0 bases for V and 5 bases for J; bases not matched to a gene: 4. CDR3 bases: TGTGCCAGCAGCTTGGACAGGGGAGGAAATGAAAAACTGTTTTTT. Residues: CASSLDRGGNEKLFF.

The V gene is TRBV6-1, the J gene TRBJ2-1; 8 nucleotides match TRBD1. The CDR3 is 16 amino acids. V lost 6 bases, J lost 5 bases, and 12 bases stayed unmatched. Germline V gives CDR1 MNHNS, CDR2 SASEGT. The CDR3 coding sequence is TGTGCCAGCAGGGGGGATGTCTGGACAGGGAACAATGAGCAGTTCTTC. This gives the protein CASRGDVWTGNNEQFF.

The V call is TRBV28, the J call TRBJ1-5, with 7 bases identical to TRBD1. The CDR3 totals 17 residues. Germline V gene lookup returns CDR1 MDHEN and CDR2 SYDVKM. Trimming at V came to 9 bases and at J to 2 bases, leaving 16 bases not matched to a gene. As DNA, the CDR3 is TGTGCCAGTCTTCATTCTACCTCAGGGGGGGGCAATCAGCCCCAGCATTTT. This sequence encodes CASLHSTSGGGNQPQHF.

The J gene is TRBJ2-1, the V gene TRBV10-3; TRBD2 aligns across 9 bases. Per germline, CDR1 ENHRY and CDR2 SYGVKD. The CDR3 spans 15 residues. J was trimmed by 4 bases and V by 3 bases; bases with no gene match: 4. This CDR3 reads CAISDRLAVYNEQFF. CDR3 nucleotide sequence: TGTGCCATCAGTGACCGACTAGCGGTTTACAATGAGCAGTTCTTC.

This CDR3 reads CAISEGLAGGPGGTQYF. The DNA of the CDR3 is TGTGCCATCAGTGAGGGACTAGCGGGAGGGCCAGGTGGGACCCAGTACTTC. The chain couples TRBV10-3 to TRBJ2-5; 15 nucleotides match TRBD2. The V gene's germline CDR1 is ENHRY and CDR2 SYGVKD. V trimming: 2 bases; J trimming: 7 bases; junction bases outside the gene matches: 8. This CDR3 comprises 17 residues.

This clonotype came up once. The rearrangement uses TRBV27 and TRBJ2-5; D is uncertain. Germline V gene data show CDR1 as MNHEY and CDR2 as SMNVEV (reference sequence). CDR3 length: 15 residues. V was cut by 2 bases and J by 2 bases, with 12 bases left in between. The CDR3 region has the DNA TGTGCCAGCAGTTTAATAGGAGTCGGACAAGAGACCCAGTACTTC. Translating gives CASSLIGVGQETQYF.

The chain links TRBV28 to TRBJ1-5, with a weak D call TRBD1 (6 bases). Trimming took 6 bases from V and 0 from J, leaving 12 bases between them. Germline V gives CDR1 MDHEN, CDR2 SYDVKM. This CDR3 region has 15 residues. The CDR3 is CASRRRGFSNQPQHF. The CDR3 DNA reads as TGTGCCAGCAGGAGAAGGGGGTTTAGCAATCAGCCCCAGCATTTT.

The rearrangement joins TRBV12-3 or TRBV12-4 to TRBJ2-2; D is perhaps TRBD1 (5 bases). CDR3 length equals 11 residues. Trimming stripped 8 bases from V and 6 bases from J, with 7 bases between. CDR3 sequence reads: CASQGPGELFF. CDR3 in DNA: TGTGCCAGCCAGGGCCCCGGGGAGCTGTTTTTT.

This chain links TRBV6-4 with TRBJ2-7; D is possibly TRBD1 (6 bases). The length of the CDR3 is 14 residues. With 4 bases removed from V and 3 bases from J, the gap between germline ends came to 13 bases. The V gene's germline CDR1 is MRHNA and CDR2 SNTAGT. CDR3: CASSGQGFDYEQYF. CDR3 bases: TGTGCCAGCAGTGGCCAGGGGTTTGACTACGAGCAGTACTTC.

V gene TRBV27 combines with J gene TRBJ2-5; TRBD2 is a possible D gene (6 bases). The CDR3 loop spans 16 amino acids. Germline V CDR1 and CDR2: MNHEY, SMNVEV (reference sequence). The CDR3: CDGSFGPGTAKETQYF. In nucleotides, the CDR3 is TGTGACGGCAGTTTTGGCCCCGGGACTGCGAAAGAGACCCAGTACTTC.

Concerning this clonotype: A junction end diverges from the germline sequence, so it may reflect a read error. The chain combines TRBV25-1 with TRBJ2-5, with D possibly TRBD1 on 6 matching bases. The CDR3 consists of 13 residues. The germline CDR1 and CDR2 sequences are MGHDK and SYGVNS. As DNA, the CDR3 is TGTGCCAGCAGTGAACAGGGGTGGGAGACCCAGTGCTTC. Translating gives CASSEQGWETQCF.

The CDR3 nucleotides read TGTGCCAGCAGCGTCGGTTGGGGGGCCTACGAGCAGTACTTC. It encodes CASSVGWGAYEQYF. J is TRBJ2-7 and V is TRBV9, with D maybe TRBD2 (6 bases). CDR3 size: 14 residues. Trimming took 2 bases from V and 2 from J, leaving 11 bases between them. The V gene's germline CDR1 is SGDLS and CDR2 YYNGEE.

This chain uses TRBV7-9 with TRBJ1-2; perhaps TRBD1 as D (5 bases). CDR3 length equals 14 residues. Germline lookup yields CDR1 SEHNR and CDR2 FQNEAQ (reference sequence). Trimming took off 3 bases at V and 1 base at J, with 9 bases between the two ends. CDR3 residues: CASSFGDSNYGYTF. The CDR3 DNA is TGTGCCAGCAGCTTCGGAGACAGTAACTATGGCTACACCTTC.

The chain couples TRBV13 to TRBJ2-3; no clear D. The germline gives CDR1 PRHDT, CDR2 FYEKMQ (reference sequence). This CDR3 region has 13 residues. Trimming left V 1 base short and J 4 bases short, with 6 bases between. The CDR3 loop reads CASSLELADTQYF. CDR3 nucleotide sequence: TGTGCCAGCAGCTTAGAGCTGGCAGATACGCAGTATTTT.

The chain joins TRBV7-8 to TRBJ2-2; 13 bases are shared with TRBD2. Trimming cost V 4 bases and J 0 bases; bases outside gene matches: 11. This CDR3 spans 20 amino acids. CDR1 and CDR2 (germline): SGHVS, FQNEAQ. The CDR3 loop is CASSYFRLAGGTANTGELFF. The CDR3 nucleotides are TGTGCCAGCAGCTATTTTAGACTAGCGGGGGGCACCGCGAACACCGGGGAGCTGTTTTTT.

The rearrangement joins TRBV13 to TRBJ1-2; 8 bases agree with TRBD1. J lost 8 bases, V lost 2 bases, and 7 bases had no gene match. This CDR3 has 14 amino acids. Germline CDR1 is PRHDT and CDR2 is FYEKMQ (reference sequence). CDR3 region: CASSLLAGGDGYTF. CDR3 DNA sequence: TGTGCCAGCAGCTTATTGGCAGGGGGCGACGGCTACACCTTC.

This rearrangement joins TRBV7-3 to TRBJ2-1; the match to TRBD2 covers 8 bases. This CDR3 is built from 15 residues. CDR1 and CDR2 (germline): SGHTA, FQGTGA. Trimming took 0 bases from V and 6 from J; bases not matched to a gene: 4. CDR3 protein: CASSLTSGRVNEQFF. As DNA, the CDR3 is TGTGCCAGCAGCTTAACAAGCGGGAGAGTCAATGAGCAGTTCTTC.

This chain uses TRBV3-1 with TRBJ2-1, with D unresolved. V dropped 3 bases and J dropped 9 bases, with 9 bases sitting between them. From germline, CDR1 is LGHDT and CDR2 YNNKEL (reference sequence). This CDR3 has 12 amino acids. In DNA form, the CDR3 reads TGTGCCAGCAGCCATTCGGACGGTGAGCAGTTCTTC. This codes for CASSHSDGEQFF.

The genes are TRBV19 and TRBJ2-3, with D maybe TRBD2 (6 bases). Looked up from germline, CDR1 is LNHDA and CDR2 is SQIVND (reference sequence). The CDR3 covers 16 residues. V was trimmed by 3 bases and J by 0 bases, leaving 13 bases between them. DNA for the CDR3: TGTGCCAGTAGTATGACTAGAGCGGAGAGCACAGATACGCAGTATTTT. Protein sequence: CASSMTRAESTDTQYF. The complete variable domain, with remaining parts taken from reference TRBV19 and TRBJ2-3, reads DGGITQSPKYLFRKEGQNVTLSCEQNLNHDAMYWYRQDPGQGLRLIYYSQIVNDFQKGDIAEGYSVSREKKESFPLTVTSAQKNPTAFYLCASSMTRAESTDTQYFGPGTRLTVL.

The chain has TRBV28 and TRBJ2-7; 9 bases match TRBD2. The CDR3 runs to 13 residues. V trimming: 10 bases; J trimming: 6 bases; junction bases outside the gene matches: 10. Germline CDR1 reads MDHEN; CDR2 reads SYDVKM. CDR3 region: CANRVSGRGEQYF. CDR3 DNA: TGTGCCAACCGGGTTAGCGGGAGAGGCGAGCAGTACTTC.